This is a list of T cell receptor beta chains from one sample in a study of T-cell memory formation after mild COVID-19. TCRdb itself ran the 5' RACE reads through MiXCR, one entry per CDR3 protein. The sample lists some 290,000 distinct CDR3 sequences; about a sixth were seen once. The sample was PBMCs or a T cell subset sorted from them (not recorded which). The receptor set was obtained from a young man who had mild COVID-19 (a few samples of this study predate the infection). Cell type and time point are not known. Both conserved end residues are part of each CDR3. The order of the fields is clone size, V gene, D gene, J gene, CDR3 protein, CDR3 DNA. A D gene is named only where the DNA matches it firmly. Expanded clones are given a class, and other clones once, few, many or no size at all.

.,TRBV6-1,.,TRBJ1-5,CASRKGIGYPGPQHF,TGTGCCAGCAGGAAGGGAATCGGGTATCCGGGGCCCCAGCATTTT
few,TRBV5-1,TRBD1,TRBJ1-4,CASSPRQGAKRASHEKLFF,TGCGCCAGCAGCCCCAGACAGGGGGCGAAACGAGCGTCCCATGAAAAACTGTTTTTT
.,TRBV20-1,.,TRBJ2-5,CSAPPVNEVGETQYF,TGCAGTGCTCCCCCCGTCAATGAAGTAGGAGAGACCCAGTACTTC
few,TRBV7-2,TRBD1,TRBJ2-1,CASSSPGTVKGEQFF,TGTGCCAGCAGCTCCCCTGGGACAGTAAAGGGTGAGCAGTTCTTC
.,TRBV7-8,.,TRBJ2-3,CASSLASRPRTDTQYF,TGTGCCAGCAGCTTAGCGTCGAGACCCAGAACAGATACGCAGTATTTT
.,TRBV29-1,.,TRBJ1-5,CSVIRSGVGSQHF,TGCAGCGTTATCAGGAGTGGGGTTGGGTCCCAGCATTTT
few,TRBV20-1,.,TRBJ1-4,CSAHRKADEKLFF,TGCAGTGCCCACCGGAAGGCAGATGAAAAACTGTTTTTT
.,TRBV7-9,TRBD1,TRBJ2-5,CASSREAGGSPRQETQYF,TGTGCCAGCAGCCGTGAGGCAGGGGGTTCACCTCGTCAAGAGACCCAGTACTTC
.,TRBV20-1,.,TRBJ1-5,CSAREPNQPQHF,TGCAGTGCTAGAGAGCCCAATCAGCCCCAGCATTTT
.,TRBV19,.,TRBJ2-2,CASTGQNTGELFF,TGTGCCAGCACGGGACAGAACACCGGGGAGCTGTTTTTT
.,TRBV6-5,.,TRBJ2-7,CASSYSGFGEIYEQYF,TGTGCCAGCAGTTACTCGGGCTTCGGGGAGATCTACGAGCAGTACTTC
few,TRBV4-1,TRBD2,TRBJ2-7,CASSRMELAGKYEQYF,TGCGCCAGCAGCCGAATGGAACTAGCGGGGAAATACGAGCAGTACTTC
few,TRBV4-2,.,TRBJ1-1,CASSQSSGVTTEAFF,TGTGCCAGCAGCCAGAGCTCGGGGGTTACCACTGAAGCTTTCTTT
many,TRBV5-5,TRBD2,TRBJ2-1,CASSLATSGGFYNEQFF,TGTGCCAGCAGCTTGGCGACTAGCGGGGGGTTTTACAATGAGCAGTTCTTC
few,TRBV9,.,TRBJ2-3,CASSVGISDTQYF,TGTGCCAGCAGCGTAGGCATCTCAGATACGCAGTATTTT
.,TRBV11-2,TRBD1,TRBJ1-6,CASSLGQGYSPLHF,TGTGCCAGCAGCTTGGGACAGGGTTATTCACCCCTCCACTTT
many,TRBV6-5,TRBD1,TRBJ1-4,CASSRRGQGEKLFF,TGTGCCAGCAGCCGCAGGGGGCAGGGTGAAAAACTGTTTTTT
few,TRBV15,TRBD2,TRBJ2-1,CATSRLAGGLQEQFF,TGTGCCACCAGCAGGCTAGCGGGGGGGCTTCAGGAGCAGTTCTTC
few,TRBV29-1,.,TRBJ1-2,CSVEDQDVYGYTF,TGCAGCGTTGAAGATCAGGACGTCTATGGCTACACCTTC
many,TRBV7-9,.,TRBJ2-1,CASSLGLYNEQFF,TGTGCCAGCAGCTTAGGACTTTACAATGAGCAGTTCTTC
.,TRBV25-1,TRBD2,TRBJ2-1,CASSGLSGGYRRSYNEQFF,TGTGCCAGCAGTGGTTTAAGCGGGGGCTATCGCCGCTCCTACAATGAGCAGTTCTTC
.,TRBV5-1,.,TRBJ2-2,CASSSDLSNTGELFF,TGCGCCAGCAGCTCGGATCTTTCGAACACCGGGGAGCTGTTTTTT
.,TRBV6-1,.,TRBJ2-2,CASSDLEGTSNTGELFF,TGTGCCAGCAGTGATTTGGAGGGGACCTCGAACACCGGGGAGCTGTTTTTT
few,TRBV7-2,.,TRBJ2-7,CASSLGGAAQYF,TGTGCCAGCAGCTTAGGAGGAGCGGCCCAGTACTTC
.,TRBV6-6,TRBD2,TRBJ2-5,CASSPWLAGAYQETQYF,TGTGCCAGCAGTCCGTGGCTAGCGGGGGCGTACCAAGAGACCCAGTACTTC
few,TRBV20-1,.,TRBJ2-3,CSAPDRRGTDTQYF,TGCAGTGCTCCCGACCGGAGGGGCACAGATACGCAGTATTTT
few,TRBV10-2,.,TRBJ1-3,CASRVMQGLDTIYF,TGCGCCAGCAGAGTGATGCAGGGTCTAGACACCATATATTTT
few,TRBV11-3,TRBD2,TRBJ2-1,CASSFVGTSGEGEQFF,TGTGCCAGCAGCTTTGTCGGGACTAGCGGGGAAGGTGAGCAGTTCTTC
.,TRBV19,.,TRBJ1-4,CASSIYLVKLFF,TGTGCCAGTAGTATTTATTTGGTAAAACTGTTTTTT
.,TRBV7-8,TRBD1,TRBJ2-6,CASSLRQGVSGANVLTF,TGTGCCAGCAGCCTACGACAGGGAGTCTCTGGGGCCAACGTCCTGACTTTC
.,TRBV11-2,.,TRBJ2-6,CASVFSGANVLTF,TGTGCCAGCGTGTTTTCTGGGGCCAACGTCCTGACTTTC
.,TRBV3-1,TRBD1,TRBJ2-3,CASSPSRGQGVVRDTQYF,TGTGCCAGCAGCCCTTCGCGAGGACAGGGGGTTGTGAGGGATACGCAGTATTTT
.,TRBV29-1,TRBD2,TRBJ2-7,CSVAGGDEQYF,TGCAGCGTAGCGGGGGGTGACGAGCAGTACTTC
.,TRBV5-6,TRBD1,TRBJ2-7,CASSLEGQGRREQYF,TGTGCCAGCAGCTTGGAGGGACAGGGGAGGAGGGAGCAGTACTTC
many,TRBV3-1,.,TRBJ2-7,CASSHEGGLGSSEQYF,TGTGCCAGCAGCCATGAGGGGGGGCTCGGATCCAGCGAGCAGTACTTC
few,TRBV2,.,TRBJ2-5,CASKGSGTQYF,TGTGCCAGCAAAGGGTCTGGGACCCAGTACTTC
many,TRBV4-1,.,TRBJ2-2,CASSQEVGQHTGELFF,TGCGCCAGCAGCCAAGAGGTGGGGCAACACACCGGGGAGCTGTTTTTT
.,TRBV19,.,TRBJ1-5,CASSRNAGRYSNQPQHF,TGTGCCAGTAGTCGGAATGCAGGCCGATATAGCAATCAGCCCCAGCATTTT
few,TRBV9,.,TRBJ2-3,CASSVAGSSDTQYF,TGTGCCAGCAGCGTAGCAGGGTCGTCGGATACGCAGTATTTT
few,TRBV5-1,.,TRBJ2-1,CASSSSVQSSYNEQFF,TGCGCCAGCAGCTCATCAGTGCAGAGCTCCTACAATGAGCAGTTCTTC
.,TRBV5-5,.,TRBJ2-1,CASSLFRVSYNEQFF,TGTGCCAGCAGCTTGTTCCGAGTCTCCTACAATGAGCAGTTCTTC
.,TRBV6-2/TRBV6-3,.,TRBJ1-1,CASRPDGGDPEAFF,TGTGCCAGCAGACCGGACGGAGGGGACCCTGAAGCTTTCTTT
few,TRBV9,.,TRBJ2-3,CASSGTLLGTQYF,TGTGCCAGCAGCGGGACCCTCTTGGGTACGCAGTATTTT
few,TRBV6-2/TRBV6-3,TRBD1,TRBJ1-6,CASSLDRGRNSPLHF,TGTGCCAGCAGTCTCGACAGGGGGCGGAATTCACCCCTCCACTTT
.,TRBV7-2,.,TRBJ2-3,CASSSQISGYTDTQYF,TGTGCCAGCAGCTCTCAAATTAGCGGATACACAGATACGCAGTATTTT
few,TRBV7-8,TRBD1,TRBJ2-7,CASSLGGTGSEQYF,TGTGCCAGCAGCTTAGGTGGGACAGGGAGCGAGCAGTACTTC
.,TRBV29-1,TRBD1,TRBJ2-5,CSVIPGGETQYF,TGCAGCGTAATACCAGGGGGAGAGACCCAGTACTTC
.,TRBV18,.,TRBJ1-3,CASSPPFRSGNTIYF,TGTGCCAGCTCACCACCTTTTCGCTCTGGAAACACCATATATTTT
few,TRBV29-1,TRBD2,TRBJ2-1,CSGREGFEQFF,TGCAGCGGTCGGGAGGGATTTGAGCAGTTCTTC
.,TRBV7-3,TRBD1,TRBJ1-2,CASSPDREVGYTF,TGTGCCAGCAGCCCAGACAGGGAAGTTGGCTACACCTTC
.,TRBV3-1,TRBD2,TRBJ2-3,CASILSGVGDTQYF,TGTGCCAGCATCCTCAGCGGGGTGGGAGATACGCAGTATTTT
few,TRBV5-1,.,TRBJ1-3,CASSLGPGTGNTIYF,TGCGCCAGCAGCTTGGGTCCGGGGACTGGAAACACCATATATTTT
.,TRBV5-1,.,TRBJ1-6,CASRWGSSYNSPLHF,TGCGCCAGCAGATGGGGGAGCTCCTATAATTCACCCCTCCACTTT
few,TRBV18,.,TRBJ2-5,CASSPYTEGTETQYF,TGTGCCAGCTCACCTTATACCGAGGGAACAGAGACCCAGTACTTC
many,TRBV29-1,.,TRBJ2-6,CSVAMVGANVLTF,TGCAGCGTTGCCATGGTCGGGGCCAACGTCCTGACTTTC
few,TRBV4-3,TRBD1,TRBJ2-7,CASSRDRLSYEQYF,TGCGCCAGCAGCCGGGACAGACTTTCCTACGAGCAGTACTTC
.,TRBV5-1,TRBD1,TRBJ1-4,CASSGTANEKLFF,TGCGCCAGCAGCGGGACAGCTAATGAAAAACTGTTTTTT
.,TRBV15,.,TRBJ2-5,CATSRDRVVVETQYF,TGTGCCACCAGCAGAGATCGAGTGGTTGTTGAGACCCAGTACTTC
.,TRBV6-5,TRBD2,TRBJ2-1,CASSYGGGALEQFF,TGTGCCAGCAGTTACGGCGGGGGGGCCCTTGAGCAGTTCTTC